This is a list of T cell receptor beta chains from one sample in a study of human T cells and chemical hapten exposure. Each CDR3 protein is one row after TCRdb ran MiXCR on the RACE reads. The table shows about 400,000 distinct CDR3 sequences, with around 6% occurring only once. This sample comprised whole blood, obtained in connection with sensitization to the hapten diphenylcyclopropenone (DPC). These receptor sequences come from a woman under 30 with alopecia areata. Some clones in this sample may be carry-over from other donors' samples. Each CDR3 is given with its conserved first and last residue. Fields, in order: V gene, J gene, clone size, D gene, CDR3 protein, CDR3 DNA. D genes are given only for firm matches. Clone size is shown for a subset of rows, as once, few, many or a class of expanded clone.

v_call: TRBV7-2; j_call: TRBJ1-2; clone_size: -; d_call: -; cdr3_aa: CASSLGPTTQAYGYTF; cdr3_nt: TGTGCCAGCAGCTTAGGCCCCACCACGCAGGCCTATGGCTACACCTTC
v_call: TRBV3-1; j_call: TRBJ2-5; clone_size: -; d_call: TRBD2; cdr3_aa: CASSQGSGGGYSLARSQETQYF; cdr3_nt: TGTGCCAGCAGCCAAGGGTCTGGCGGGGGGTATTCCCTTGCTCGTAGCCAAGAGACCCAGTACTTC
v_call: TRBV27; j_call: TRBJ2-2; clone_size: -; d_call: TRBD1; cdr3_aa: CASSQTGIVGELFF; cdr3_nt: TGTGCCAGCAGTCAGACAGGGATAGTCGGGGAGCTGTTTTTT
v_call: TRBV5-4; j_call: TRBJ1-6; clone_size: many; d_call: -; cdr3_aa: CASSLPLGMGNSPLHF; cdr3_nt: TGTGCCAGCAGCTTACCCCTGGGTATGGGTAATTCACCCCTCCACTTT
v_call: TRBV6-1; j_call: TRBJ2-2; clone_size: many; d_call: TRBD1; cdr3_aa: CASSEGQGAAGELFF; cdr3_nt: TGTGCCAGCAGTGAGGGACAGGGGGCCGCCGGGGAGCTGTTTTTT
v_call: TRBV7-3; j_call: TRBJ1-1; clone_size: many; d_call: -; cdr3_aa: CASSLTNRVNEAFF; cdr3_nt: TGTGCCAGCAGCTTAACGAACAGGGTTAATGAAGCTTTCTTT
v_call: TRBV19; j_call: TRBJ1-2; clone_size: many; d_call: TRBD1; cdr3_aa: CASRFGTERYGYTF; cdr3_nt: TGTGCCAGTCGATTCGGGACAGAACGCTATGGCTACACCTTC
v_call: TRBV7-3; j_call: TRBJ1-3; clone_size: -; d_call: -; cdr3_aa: CASSPRRYF; cdr3_nt: TGTGCCAGCAGCCCGAGGCGATATTTT
v_call: TRBV20-1; j_call: TRBJ2-5; clone_size: few; d_call: TRBD1; cdr3_aa: CSANPLDRAETQYF; cdr3_nt: TGCAGTGCGAACCCCCTAGACAGGGCAGAGACCCAGTACTTC
v_call: TRBV6-1; j_call: TRBJ1-1; clone_size: -; d_call: -; cdr3_aa: CASKGRTLMNTEAFF; cdr3_nt: TGTGCCAGCAAGGGAAGAACACTAATGAACACTGAAGCTTTCTTT
v_call: TRBV6-4; j_call: TRBJ2-3; clone_size: many; d_call: TRBD2; cdr3_aa: CASSESVAGGRDTQYF; cdr3_nt: TGTGCCAGCAGTGAGTCGGTAGCGGGGGGCCGGGATACGCAGTATTTT
v_call: TRBV28; j_call: TRBJ2-3; clone_size: many; d_call: -; cdr3_aa: CASSPHNADTQYF; cdr3_nt: TGTGCCAGCAGCCCACATAACGCAGATACGCAGTATTTT
v_call: TRBV12-3/TRBV12-4; j_call: TRBJ2-3; clone_size: few; d_call: -; cdr3_aa: CASSPSEEIHTQYF; cdr3_nt: TGTGCCAGCAGTCCGTCCGAAGAAATACATACGCAGTATTTT
v_call: TRBV6-6; j_call: TRBJ1-4; clone_size: many; d_call: -; cdr3_aa: CASLSLGSFNEKLFF; cdr3_nt: TGTGCCAGTCTCAGTCTGGGGAGCTTTAATGAAAAACTGTTTTTT
v_call: TRBV11-2; j_call: TRBJ1-5; clone_size: few; d_call: TRBD1; cdr3_aa: CASSLDRARPGQSVPQPQHF; cdr3_nt: TGTGCCAGCAGCTTAGATCGGGCCAGACCGGGACAGTCGGTTCCTCAGCCCCAGCATTTT
v_call: TRBV4-3; j_call: TRBJ2-2; clone_size: few; d_call: -; cdr3_aa: CASSHALQGAGELFF; cdr3_nt: TGCGCCAGCAGCCACGCTCTCCAGGGAGCCGGGGAGCTGTTTTTT